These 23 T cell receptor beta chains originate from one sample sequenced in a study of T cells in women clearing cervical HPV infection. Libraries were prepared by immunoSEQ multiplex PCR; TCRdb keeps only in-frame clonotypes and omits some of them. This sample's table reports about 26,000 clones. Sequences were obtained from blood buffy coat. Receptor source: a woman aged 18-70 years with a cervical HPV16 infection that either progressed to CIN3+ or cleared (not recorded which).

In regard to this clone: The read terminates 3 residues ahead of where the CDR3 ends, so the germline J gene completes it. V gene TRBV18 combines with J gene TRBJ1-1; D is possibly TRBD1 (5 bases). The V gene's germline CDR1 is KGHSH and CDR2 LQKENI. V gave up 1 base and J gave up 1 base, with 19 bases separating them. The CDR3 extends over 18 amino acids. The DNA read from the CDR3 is TGTGCCAGCTCACCACATGGGAAGGGAGGGGATTGGAACACTGAA. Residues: CASSPHGKGGDWNTE. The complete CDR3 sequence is CASSPHGKGGDWNTEAFF.

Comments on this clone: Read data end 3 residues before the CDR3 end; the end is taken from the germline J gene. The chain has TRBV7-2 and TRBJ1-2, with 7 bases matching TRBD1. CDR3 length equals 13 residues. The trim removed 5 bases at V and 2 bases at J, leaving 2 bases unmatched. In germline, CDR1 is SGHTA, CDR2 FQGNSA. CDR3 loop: CASSPGQNYGYTF. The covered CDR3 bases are TGTGCCAGCAGCCCGGGACAGAACTATGGC.

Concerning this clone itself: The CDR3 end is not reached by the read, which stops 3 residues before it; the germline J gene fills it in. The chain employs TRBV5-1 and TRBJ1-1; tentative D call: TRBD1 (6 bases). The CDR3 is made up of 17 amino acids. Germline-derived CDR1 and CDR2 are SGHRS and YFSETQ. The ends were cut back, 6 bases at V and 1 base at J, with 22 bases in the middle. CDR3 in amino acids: CASNTNPGERENTEAFF. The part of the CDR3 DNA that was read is TGCGCCAGCAACACAAACCCAGGGGAACGAGAGAACACTGAA.

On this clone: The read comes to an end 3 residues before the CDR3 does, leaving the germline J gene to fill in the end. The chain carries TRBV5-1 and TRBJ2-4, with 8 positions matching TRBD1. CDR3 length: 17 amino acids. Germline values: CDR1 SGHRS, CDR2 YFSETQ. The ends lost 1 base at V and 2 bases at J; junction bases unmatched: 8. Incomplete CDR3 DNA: TGCGCCAGCAGCTTGCTACAGGGGGGCGGGTCCAAAAACATT. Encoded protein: CASSLLQGGGSKNI. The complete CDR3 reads CASSLLQGGGSKNIQYF.

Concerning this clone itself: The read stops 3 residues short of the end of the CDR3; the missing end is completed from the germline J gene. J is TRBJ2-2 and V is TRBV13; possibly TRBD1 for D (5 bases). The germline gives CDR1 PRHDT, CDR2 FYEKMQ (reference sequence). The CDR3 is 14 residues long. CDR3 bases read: TGTGCCAGCAGCTTATCAGGGATTGTTGCACCG. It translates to CASSLSGIVAP. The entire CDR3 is CASSLSGIVAPLFF.

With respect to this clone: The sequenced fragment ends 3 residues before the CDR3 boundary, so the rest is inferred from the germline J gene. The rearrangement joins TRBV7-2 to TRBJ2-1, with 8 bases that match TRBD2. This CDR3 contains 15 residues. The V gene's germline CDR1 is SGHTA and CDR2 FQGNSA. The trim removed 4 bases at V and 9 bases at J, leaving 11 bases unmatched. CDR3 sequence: CASSSRGGQRGEQFF. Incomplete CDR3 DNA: TGTGCCAGCAGCTCCCGGGGGGGCCAGAGGGGTGAG.

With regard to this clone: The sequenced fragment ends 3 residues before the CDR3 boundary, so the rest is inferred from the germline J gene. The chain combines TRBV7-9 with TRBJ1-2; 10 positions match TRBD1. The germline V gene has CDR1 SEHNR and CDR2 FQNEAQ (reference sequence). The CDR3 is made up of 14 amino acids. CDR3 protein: CASSTGTGANDYTF. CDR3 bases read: TGTGCCAGCAGCACCGGGACAGGGGCCAATGAC.

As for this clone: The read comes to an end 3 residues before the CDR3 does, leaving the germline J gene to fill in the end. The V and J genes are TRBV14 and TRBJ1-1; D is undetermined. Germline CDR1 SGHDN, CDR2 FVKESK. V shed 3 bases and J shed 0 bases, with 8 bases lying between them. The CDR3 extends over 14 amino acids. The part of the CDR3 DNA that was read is TGTGCCAGCAGCCAGCCGGGGATGAACACTGAA. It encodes CASSQPGMNTE. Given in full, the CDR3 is CASSQPGMNTEAFF.

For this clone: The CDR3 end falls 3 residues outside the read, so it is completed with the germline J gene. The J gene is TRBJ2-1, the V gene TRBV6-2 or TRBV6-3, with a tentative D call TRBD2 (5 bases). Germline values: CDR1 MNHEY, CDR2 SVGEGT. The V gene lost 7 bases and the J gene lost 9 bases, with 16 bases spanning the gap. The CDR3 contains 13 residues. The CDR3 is CASNRREGFEQFF. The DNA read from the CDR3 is TGTGCCAGCAACCGACGAGAGGGTTTTGAG.

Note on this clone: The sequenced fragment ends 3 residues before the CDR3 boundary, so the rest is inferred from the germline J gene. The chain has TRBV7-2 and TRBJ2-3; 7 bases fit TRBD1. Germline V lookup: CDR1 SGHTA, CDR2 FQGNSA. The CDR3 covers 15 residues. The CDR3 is CASSLTGQVNQPQYF. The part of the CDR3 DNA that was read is TGTGCCAGCAGCTTAACCGGACAGGTCAATCAGCCG.

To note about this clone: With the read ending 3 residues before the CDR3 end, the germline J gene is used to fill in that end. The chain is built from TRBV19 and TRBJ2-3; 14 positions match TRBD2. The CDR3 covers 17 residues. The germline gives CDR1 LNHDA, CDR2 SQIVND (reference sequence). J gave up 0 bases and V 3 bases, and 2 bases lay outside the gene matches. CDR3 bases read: TGTGCCAGTAGTATCGGGACTAGCGGGGGCAGCACAGATACG. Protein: CASSIGTSGGSTDT. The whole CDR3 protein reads CASSIGTSGGSTDTQYF.

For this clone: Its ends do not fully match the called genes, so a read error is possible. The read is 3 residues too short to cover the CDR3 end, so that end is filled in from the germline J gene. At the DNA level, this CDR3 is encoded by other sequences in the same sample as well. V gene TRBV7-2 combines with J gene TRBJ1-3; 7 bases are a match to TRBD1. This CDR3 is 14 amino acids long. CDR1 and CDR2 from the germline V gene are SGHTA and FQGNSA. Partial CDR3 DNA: TGTGCCAGCAGCTCGACAGGGACTGGAAACACG. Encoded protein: CASSSTGTGNT. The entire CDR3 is CASSSTGTGNTIYF.

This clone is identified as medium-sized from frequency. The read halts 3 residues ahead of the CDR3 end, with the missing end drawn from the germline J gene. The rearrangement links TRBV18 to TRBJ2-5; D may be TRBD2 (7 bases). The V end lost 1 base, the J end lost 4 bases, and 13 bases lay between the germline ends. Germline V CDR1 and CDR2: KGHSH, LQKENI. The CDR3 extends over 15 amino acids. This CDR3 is CASSPHQGRGETQYF. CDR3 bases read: TGTGCCAGCTCACCACACCAGGGGAGGGGAGAGACC.

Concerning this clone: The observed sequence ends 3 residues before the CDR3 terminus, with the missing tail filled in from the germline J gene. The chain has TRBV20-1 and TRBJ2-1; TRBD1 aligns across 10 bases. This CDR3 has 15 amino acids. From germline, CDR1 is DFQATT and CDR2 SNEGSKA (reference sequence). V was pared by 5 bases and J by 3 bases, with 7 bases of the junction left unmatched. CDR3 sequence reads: CSAQGRDRGYNEQFF. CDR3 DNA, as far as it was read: TGCAGTGCTCAGGGCCGGGACAGGGGCTACAATGAG.

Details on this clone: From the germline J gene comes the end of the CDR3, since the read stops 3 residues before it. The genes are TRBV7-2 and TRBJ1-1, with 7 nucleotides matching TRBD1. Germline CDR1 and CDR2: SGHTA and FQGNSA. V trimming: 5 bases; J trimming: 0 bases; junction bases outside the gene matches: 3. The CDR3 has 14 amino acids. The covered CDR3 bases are TGTGCCAGCAGCCCGGGACAGTTGAACACTGAA. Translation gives CASSPGQLNTE. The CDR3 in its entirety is CASSPGQLNTEAFF. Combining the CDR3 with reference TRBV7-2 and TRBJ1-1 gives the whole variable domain GAGVSQSPSNKVTEKGKDVELRCDPISGHTALYWYRQSLGQGLEFLIYFQGNSAPDKSGLPSDRFSAERTGGSVSTLTIQRTQQEDSAVYLCASSPGQLNTEAFFGQGTRLTVV.

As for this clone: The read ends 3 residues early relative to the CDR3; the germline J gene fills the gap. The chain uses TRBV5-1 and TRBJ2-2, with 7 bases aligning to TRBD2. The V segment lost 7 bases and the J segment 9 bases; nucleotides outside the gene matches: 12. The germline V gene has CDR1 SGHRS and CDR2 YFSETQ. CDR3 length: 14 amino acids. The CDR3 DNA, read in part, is TGCGCCAGCTCCGAGGCTAGCGGACCGAGGGAG. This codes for CASSEASGPRE. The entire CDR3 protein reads CASSEASGPRELFF. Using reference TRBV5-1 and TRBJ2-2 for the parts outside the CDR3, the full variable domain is KAGVTQTPRYLIKTRGQQVTLSCSPISGHRSVSWYQQTPGQGLQFLFEYFSETQRNKGNFPGRFSGRQFSNSRSEMNVSTLELGDSALYLCASSEASGPRELFFGEGSRLTVL.

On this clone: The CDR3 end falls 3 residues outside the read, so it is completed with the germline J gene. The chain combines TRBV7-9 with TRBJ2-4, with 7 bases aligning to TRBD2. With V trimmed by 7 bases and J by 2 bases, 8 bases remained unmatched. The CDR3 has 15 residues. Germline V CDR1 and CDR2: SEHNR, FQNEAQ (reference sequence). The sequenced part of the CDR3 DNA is TGTGCCAGCACCGAAGGCGGGAGTTCCAAAAACATT. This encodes CASTEGGSSKNI. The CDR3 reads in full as CASTEGGSSKNIQYF. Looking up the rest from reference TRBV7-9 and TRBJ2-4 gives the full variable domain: DTGVSQNPRHKITKRGQNVTFRCDPISEHNRLYWYRQTLGQGPEFLTYFQNEAQLEKSRLLSDRFSAERPKGSFSTLEIQRTEQGDSAMYLCASTEGGSSKNIQYFGAGTRLSVL.

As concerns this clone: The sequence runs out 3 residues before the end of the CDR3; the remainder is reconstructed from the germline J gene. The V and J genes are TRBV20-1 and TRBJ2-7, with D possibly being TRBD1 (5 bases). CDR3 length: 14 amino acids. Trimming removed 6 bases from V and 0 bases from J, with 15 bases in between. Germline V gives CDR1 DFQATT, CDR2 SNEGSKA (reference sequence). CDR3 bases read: TGCAGTGCCCCACCGACAGCACACTCCTACGAG. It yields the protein CSAPPTAHSYE. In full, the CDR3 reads CSAPPTAHSYEQYF.

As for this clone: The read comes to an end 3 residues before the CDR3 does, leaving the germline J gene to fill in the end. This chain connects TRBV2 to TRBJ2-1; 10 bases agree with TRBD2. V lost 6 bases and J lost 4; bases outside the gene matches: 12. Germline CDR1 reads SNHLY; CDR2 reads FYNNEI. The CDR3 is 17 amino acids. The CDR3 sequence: CASRAPISGRKYNEQFF. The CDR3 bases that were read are TGTGCCAGCAGGGCCCCCATTAGCGGGAGGAAGTACAATGAG. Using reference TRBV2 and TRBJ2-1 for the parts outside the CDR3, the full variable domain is EPEVTQTPSHQVTQMGQEVILRCVPISNHLYFYWYRQILGQKVEFLVSFYNNEISEKSEIFDDQFSVERPDGSNFTLKIRSTKLEDSAMYFCASRAPISGRKYNEQFFGPGTRLTVL.

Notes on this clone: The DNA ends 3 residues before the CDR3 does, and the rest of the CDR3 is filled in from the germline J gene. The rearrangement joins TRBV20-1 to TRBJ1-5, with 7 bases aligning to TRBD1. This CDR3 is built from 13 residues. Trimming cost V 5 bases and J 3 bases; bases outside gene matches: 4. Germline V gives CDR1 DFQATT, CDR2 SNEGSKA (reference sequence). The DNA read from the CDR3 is TGCAGTGCTCGGGACAGTTCCAATCAGCCC. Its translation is CSARDSSNQP. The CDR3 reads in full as CSARDSSNQPQHF.

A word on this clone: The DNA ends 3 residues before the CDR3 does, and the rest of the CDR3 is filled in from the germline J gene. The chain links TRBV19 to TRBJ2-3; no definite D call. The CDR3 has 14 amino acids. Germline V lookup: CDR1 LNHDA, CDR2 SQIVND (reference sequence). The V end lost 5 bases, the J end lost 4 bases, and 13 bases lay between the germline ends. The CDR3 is CASSPSVGSDTQYF. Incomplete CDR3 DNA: TGTGCCAGTAGTCCCTCCGTCGGTTCAGATACG.

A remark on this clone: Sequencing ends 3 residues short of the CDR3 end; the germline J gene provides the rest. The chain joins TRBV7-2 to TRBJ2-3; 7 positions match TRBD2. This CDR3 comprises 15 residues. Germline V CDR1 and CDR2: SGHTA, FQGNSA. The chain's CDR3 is CASSTSGVGNQPQYF. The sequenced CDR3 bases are TGTGCCAGCAGCACCAGCGGGGTGGGCAATCAGCCG.

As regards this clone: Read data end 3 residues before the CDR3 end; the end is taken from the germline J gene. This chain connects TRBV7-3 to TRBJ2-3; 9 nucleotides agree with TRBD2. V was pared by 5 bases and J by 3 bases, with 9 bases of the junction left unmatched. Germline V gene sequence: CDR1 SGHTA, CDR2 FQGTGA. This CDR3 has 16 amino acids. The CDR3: CASSKERGAATDTQYF. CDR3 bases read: TGTGCCAGCAGCAAGGAGCGGGGGGCCGCGACAGATACG.